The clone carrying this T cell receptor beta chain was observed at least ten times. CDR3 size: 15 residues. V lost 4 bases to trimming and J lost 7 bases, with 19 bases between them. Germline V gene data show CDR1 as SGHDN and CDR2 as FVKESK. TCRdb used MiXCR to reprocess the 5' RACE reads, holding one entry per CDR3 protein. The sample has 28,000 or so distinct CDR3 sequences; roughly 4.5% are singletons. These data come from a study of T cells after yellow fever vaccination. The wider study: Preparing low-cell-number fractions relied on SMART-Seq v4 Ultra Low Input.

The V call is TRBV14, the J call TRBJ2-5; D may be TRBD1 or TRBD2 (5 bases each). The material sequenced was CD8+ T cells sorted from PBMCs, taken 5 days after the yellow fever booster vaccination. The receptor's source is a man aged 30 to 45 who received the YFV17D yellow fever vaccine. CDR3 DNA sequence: TGTGCCAGCAGCCCACCGGGGCGCCCCCCATGGACCCAGTACTTC. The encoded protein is CASSPPGRPPWTQYF.